This section outlines one T cell receptor (beta chain) sequence together with its context. Its antigen remains unidentified. These data are taken from a study of long-term antiretroviral therapy in people with HIV. General study points: CDR3 lengths in HIV samples spanned a narrower range than controls. Dominant in the repertoire at all time points were clones expanded before ART.

Running of the v3.0 immunoSEQ assay took place at survey level. TCRdb keeps only in-frame clones here, not all; method: immunoSEQ multiplex PCR. The table includes tens of thousands of clones, about four fifths detected once. In the United States, treatment was given to all participants with HIV. Samples held roughly 0.95-10 million cryopreserved PBMC before DNA extraction. Sequenced here: unsorted PBMCs, sampled 0.2 years after starting antiretroviral therapy. This TCR was recovered from a woman in her 30s with HIV.

CDR3 sequence: CASSLDLGETGDGYTF. The DNA for the CDR3 is TGTGCCAGCAGCTTAGATTTGGGTGAAACAGGGGATGGCTACACCTTC. The chain couples TRBV11-2 to TRBJ1-2, with TRBD1 identical over 7 bases. The CDR3 is 16 amino acids. Looked up from germline, CDR1 is SGHAT and CDR2 is FQNNGV. Unmatched junction bases numbered 10, after V lost 0 bases and J lost 6 bases.